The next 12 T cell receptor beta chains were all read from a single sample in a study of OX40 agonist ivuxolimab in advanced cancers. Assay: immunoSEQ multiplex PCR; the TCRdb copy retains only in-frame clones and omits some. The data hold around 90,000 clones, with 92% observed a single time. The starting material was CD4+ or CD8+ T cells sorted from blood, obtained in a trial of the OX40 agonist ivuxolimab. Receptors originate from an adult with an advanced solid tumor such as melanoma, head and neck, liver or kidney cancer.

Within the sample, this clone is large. The CDR3: CASSVSSSGNEKLFF. The CDR3 DNA is TGTGCCAGCAGCGTAAGCTCGAGCGGTAATGAAAAACTGTTTTTT. The V and J genes are TRBV9 and TRBJ1-4; unclear D gene. CDR1 is SGDLS and CDR2 is YYNGEE in the germline V gene. V lost 1 base and J lost 4, with 11 bases in between. This CDR3 has 15 residues.

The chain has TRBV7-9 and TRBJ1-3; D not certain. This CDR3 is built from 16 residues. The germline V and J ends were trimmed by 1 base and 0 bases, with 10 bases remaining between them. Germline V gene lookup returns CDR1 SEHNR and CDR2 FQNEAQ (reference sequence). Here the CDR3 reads CASSLVRVSSGNTIYF. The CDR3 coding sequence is TGTGCCAGCAGCTTAGTTCGTGTGAGCTCTGGAAACACCATATATTTT.

In DNA, the CDR3 is TGTGCCACCAGCAGCACCGGGTCCTACAATGAGCAGTTCTTC. It encodes CATSSTGSYNEQFF. The rearrangement uses TRBV15 and TRBJ2-1; D is uncertain. V was pared by 3 bases and J by 1 base, with 7 bases between. CDR3 length equals 14 residues. Germline-derived CDR1 and CDR2 are LNHNV and YYDKDF (reference sequence).

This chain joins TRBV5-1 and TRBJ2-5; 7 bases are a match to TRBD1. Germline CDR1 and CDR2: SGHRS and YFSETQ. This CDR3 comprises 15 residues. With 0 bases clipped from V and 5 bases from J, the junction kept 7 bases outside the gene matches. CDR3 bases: TGCGCCAGCAGCTTGGTAGGGGGCCCCGCGGAGACCCAGTACTTC. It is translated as CASSLVGGPAETQYF. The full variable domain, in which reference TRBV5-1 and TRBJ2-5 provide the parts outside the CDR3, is KAGVTQTPRYLIKTRGQQVTLSCSPISGHRSVSWYQQTPGQGLQFLFEYFSETQRNKGNFPGRFSGRQFSNSRSEMNVSTLELGDSALYLCASSLVGGPAETQYFGPGTRLLVL.

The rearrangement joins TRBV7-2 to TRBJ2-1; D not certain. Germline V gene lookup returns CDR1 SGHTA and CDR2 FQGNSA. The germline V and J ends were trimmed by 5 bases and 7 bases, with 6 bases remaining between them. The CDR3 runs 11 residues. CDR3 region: CASSPSNEQFF. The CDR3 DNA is TGTGCCAGCAGCCCATCTAATGAGCAGTTCTTC.

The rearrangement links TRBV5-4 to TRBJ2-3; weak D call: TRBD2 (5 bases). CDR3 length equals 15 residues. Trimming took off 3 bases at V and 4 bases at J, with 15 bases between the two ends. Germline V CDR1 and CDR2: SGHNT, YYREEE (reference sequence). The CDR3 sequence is CASSSSSLDADTQYF. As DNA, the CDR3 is TGTGCCAGCAGCTCCTCTAGCCTGGATGCAGATACGCAGTATTTT.

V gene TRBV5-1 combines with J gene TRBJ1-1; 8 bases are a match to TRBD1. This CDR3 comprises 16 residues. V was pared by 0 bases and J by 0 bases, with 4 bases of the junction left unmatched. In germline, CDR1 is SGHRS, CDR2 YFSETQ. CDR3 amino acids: CASSLVQGGLNTEAFF. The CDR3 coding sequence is TGCGCCAGCAGCTTGGTACAGGGGGGGTTGAACACTGAAGCTTTCTTT.

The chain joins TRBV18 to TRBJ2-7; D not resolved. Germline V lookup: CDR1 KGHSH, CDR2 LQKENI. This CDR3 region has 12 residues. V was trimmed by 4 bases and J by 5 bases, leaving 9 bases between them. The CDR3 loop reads CASSRPSDEQYF. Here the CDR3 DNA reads TGTGCCAGCTCACGGCCCTCTGACGAGCAGTACTTC.

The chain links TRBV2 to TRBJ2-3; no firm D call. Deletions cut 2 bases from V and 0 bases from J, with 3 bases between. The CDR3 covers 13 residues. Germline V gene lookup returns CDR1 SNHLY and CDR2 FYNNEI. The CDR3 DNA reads TGTGCCAGCAGTGAATCCAGCACAGATACGCAGTATTTT. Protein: CASSESSTDTQYF.

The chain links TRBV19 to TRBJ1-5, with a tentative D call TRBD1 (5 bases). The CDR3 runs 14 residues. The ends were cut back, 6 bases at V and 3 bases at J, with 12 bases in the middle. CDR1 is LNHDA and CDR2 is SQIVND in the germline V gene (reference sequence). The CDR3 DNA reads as TGTGCCAGTAGCGTGGGACGGTCCAATCAGCCCCAGCATTTT. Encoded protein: CASSVGRSNQPQHF.

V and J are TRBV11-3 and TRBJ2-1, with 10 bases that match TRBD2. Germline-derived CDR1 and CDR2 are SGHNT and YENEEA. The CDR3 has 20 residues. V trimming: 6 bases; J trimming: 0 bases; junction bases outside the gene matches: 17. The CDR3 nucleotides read TGTGCCAGCAGTCCCTCCCGTTGGGCTAGCGGGAGTACCTCCTACAATGAGCAGTTCTTC. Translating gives CASSPSRWASGSTSYNEQFF.

CDR3 nucleotide sequence: TGTGCCAGTAGTACGGCAGGGGGCAATCAGCCCCAGCATTTT. Translated, it gives CASSTAGGNQPQHF. This chain uses TRBV19 with TRBJ1-5; a possible D gene is TRBD1 (6 bases). From germline, CDR1 is LNHDA and CDR2 SQIVND (reference sequence). V was shortened by 4 bases and J by 2 bases, with 9 bases between the two germline ends. CDR3 length: 14 residues.